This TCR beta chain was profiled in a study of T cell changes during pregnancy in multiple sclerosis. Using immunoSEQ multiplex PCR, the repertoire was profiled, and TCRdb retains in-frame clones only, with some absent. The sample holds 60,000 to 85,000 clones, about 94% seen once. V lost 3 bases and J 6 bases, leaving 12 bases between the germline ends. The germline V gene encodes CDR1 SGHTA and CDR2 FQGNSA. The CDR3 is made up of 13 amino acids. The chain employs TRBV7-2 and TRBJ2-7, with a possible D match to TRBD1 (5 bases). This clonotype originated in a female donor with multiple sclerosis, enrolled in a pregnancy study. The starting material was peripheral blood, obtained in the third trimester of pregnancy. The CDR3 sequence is CASSFVPGSEQYF. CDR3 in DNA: TGTGCCAGCAGCTTCGTACCAGGGTCCGAGCAGTACTTC.